This is a list of T cell receptor beta chains from one sample in a study of T-cell memory formation after mild COVID-19. TCRdb passed the 5' RACE reads through MiXCR, listing each CDR3 protein once. The sample yields about 88,000 distinct CDR3 sequences, roughly 25% seen once. Sequenced material: PBMCs or a T cell subset sorted from them (not recorded which). All receptors come from a man younger than 35 who had mild COVID-19 (a few samples of this study predate the infection). Cell type and time point are not known. The CDR3 runs from the conserved cysteine through the conserved F or W. Fields, in order: clone size, V gene, D gene, J gene, CDR3 protein, CDR3 DNA. A D gene is named only where the DNA matches it firmly. Size is omitted from some rows. Given values are once, few, many or a class for expanded clones.

size: -
V: TRBV7-9
D: -
J: TRBJ1-5
CDR3: CASSLTDSNQPQHF
DNA: TGTGCCAGCAGCCTGACGGATAGCAATCAGCCCCAGCATTTT

size: many
V: TRBV5-1
D: -
J: TRBJ2-3
CDR3: CASSGQIGLIDTDTQYF
DNA: TGCGCCAGCAGTGGTCAAATCGGACTTATCGACACAGATACGCAGTATTTT

size: -
V: TRBV4-3
D: -
J: TRBJ2-5
CDR3: CASSHRVVVRGAQETQYF
DNA: TGCGCCAGCAGCCACAGGGTAGTCGTCCGGGGGGCTCAAGAGACCCAGTACTTC

size: -
V: TRBV7-9
D: -
J: TRBJ2-2
CDR3: CASSLTSLAGELFF
DNA: TGTGCCAGCAGCTTAACGAGCCTAGCCGGGGAGCTGTTTTTT

size: -
V: TRBV5-6
D: -
J: TRBJ2-1
CDR3: CASSSYSGDEQFF
DNA: TGTGCCAGCAGCTCCTATTCAGGGGATGAGCAGTTCTTC

size: -
V: TRBV9
D: -
J: TRBJ1-3
CDR3: CASSVAWTGSGNTIYF
DNA: TGTGCCAGCAGCGTAGCCTGGACGGGGTCTGGAAACACCATATATTTT

size: few
V: TRBV4-1
D: -
J: TRBJ1-1
CDR3: CASSQVRVEGEAFF
DNA: TGCGCCAGCAGCCAAGTTAGGGTGGAAGGGGAAGCTTTCTTT

size: -
V: TRBV7-2
D: TRBD1
J: TRBJ2-3
CDR3: CASSLLTGSSTDTQYF
DNA: TGTGCCAGCAGCCTACTGACAGGGTCTAGCACAGATACGCAGTATTTT

size: -
V: TRBV19
D: TRBD2
J: TRBJ2-3
CDR3: CATSLAGGRAMYTQYF
DNA: TGTGCCACCTCCCTAGCGGGAGGGAGGGCTATGTATACGCAGTATTTT

size: -
V: TRBV6-2/TRBV6-3
D: -
J: TRBJ1-4
CDR3: CASSYSWETNEKLFF
DNA: TGTGCCAGCAGTTACTCGTGGGAAACTAATGAAAAACTGTTTTTT

size: few
V: TRBV7-7
D: TRBD1
J: TRBJ2-1
CDR3: CASSYRQGNEQFF
DNA: TGTGCTAGCAGCTATAGACAGGGGAATGAGCAGTTCTTC